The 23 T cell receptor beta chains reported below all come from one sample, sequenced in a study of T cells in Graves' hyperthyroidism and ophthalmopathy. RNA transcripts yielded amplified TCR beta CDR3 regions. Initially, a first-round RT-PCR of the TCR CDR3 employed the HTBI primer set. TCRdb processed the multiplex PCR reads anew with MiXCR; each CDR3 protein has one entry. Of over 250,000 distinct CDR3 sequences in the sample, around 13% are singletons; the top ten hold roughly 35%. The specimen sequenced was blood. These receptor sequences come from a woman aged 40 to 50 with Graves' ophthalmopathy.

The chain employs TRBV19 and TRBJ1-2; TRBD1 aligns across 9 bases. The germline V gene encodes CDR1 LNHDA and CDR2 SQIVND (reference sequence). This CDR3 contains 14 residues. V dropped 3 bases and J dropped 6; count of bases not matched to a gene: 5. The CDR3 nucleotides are TGTGCCAGTAGTATCGGGACAGGGAGAGATGGCTACACCTTC. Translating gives CASSIGTGRDGYTF. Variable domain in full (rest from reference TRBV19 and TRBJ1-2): DGGITQSPKYLFRKEGQNVTLSCEQNLNHDAMYWYRQDPGQGLRLIYYSQIVNDFQKGDIAEGYSVSREKKESFPLTVTSAQKNPTAFYLCASSIGTGRDGYTFGSGTRLTVV.

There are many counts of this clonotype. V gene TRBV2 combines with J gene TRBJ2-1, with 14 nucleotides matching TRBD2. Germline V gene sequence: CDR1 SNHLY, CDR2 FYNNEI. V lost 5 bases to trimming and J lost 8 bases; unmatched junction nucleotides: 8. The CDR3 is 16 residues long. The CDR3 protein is CASSYNSGLAGDEQFF. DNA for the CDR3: TGTGCCAGCAGTTACAACTCGGGACTAGCGGGAGATGAGCAGTTCTTC. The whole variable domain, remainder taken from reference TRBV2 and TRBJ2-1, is EPEVTQTPSHQVTQMGQEVILRCVPISNHLYFYWYRQILGQKVEFLVSFYNNEISEKSEIFDDQFSVERPDGSNFTLKIRSTKLEDSAMYFCASSYNSGLAGDEQFFGPGTRLTVL.

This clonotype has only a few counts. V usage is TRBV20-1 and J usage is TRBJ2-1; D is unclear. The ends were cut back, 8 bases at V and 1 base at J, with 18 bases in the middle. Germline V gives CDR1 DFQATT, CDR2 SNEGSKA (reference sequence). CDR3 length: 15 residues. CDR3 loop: CSTNRAFLSYNEQFF. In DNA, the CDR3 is TGCAGTACAAATAGGGCGTTTCTTTCCTACAATGAGCAGTTCTTC.

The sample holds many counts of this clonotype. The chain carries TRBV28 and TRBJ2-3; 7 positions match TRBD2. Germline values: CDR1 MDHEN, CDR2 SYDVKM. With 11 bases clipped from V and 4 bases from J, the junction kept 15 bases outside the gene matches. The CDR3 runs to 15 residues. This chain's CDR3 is CAVEDGGVSADTQYF. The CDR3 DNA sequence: TGTGCCGTCGAAGATGGGGGGGTGAGTGCAGATACGCAGTATTTT.

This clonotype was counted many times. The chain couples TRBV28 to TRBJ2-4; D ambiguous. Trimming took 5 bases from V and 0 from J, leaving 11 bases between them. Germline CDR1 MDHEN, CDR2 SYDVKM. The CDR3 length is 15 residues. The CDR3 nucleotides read TGTGCCAGCAGTCCCACGTTTCTAGCCAAAAACATTCAGTACTTC. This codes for CASSPTFLAKNIQYF.

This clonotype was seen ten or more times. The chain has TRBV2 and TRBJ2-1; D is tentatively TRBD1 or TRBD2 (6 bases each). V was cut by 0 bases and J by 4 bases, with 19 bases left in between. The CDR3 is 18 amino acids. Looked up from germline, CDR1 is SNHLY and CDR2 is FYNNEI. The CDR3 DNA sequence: TGTGCCAGCAGTGAAGCGCTCCGGGGGACATTACAATACAATGAGCAGTTCTTC. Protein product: CASSEALRGTLQYNEQFF.

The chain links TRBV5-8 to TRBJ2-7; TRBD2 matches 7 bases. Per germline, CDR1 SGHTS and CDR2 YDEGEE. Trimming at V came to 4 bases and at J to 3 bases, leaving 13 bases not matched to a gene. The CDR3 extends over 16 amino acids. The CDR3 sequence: CASSRWGGSGNYEQYF. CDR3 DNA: TGTGCCAGCAGCCGGTGGGGGGGATCGGGAAACTACGAGCAGTACTTC.

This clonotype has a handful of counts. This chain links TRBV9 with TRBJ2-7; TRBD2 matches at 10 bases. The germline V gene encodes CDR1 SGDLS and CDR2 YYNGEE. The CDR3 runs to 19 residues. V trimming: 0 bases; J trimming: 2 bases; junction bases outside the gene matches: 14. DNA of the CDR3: TGTGCCAGCAGCGTAGCCCCTAGCGGGGGACTCATGGGGACCTACGAGCAGTACTTC. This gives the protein CASSVAPSGGLMGTYEQYF. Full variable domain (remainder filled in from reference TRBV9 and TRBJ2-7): DSGVTQTPKHLITATGQRVTLRCSPRSGDLSVYWYQQSLDQGLQFLIQYYNGEERAKGNILERFSAQQFPDLHSELNLSSLELGDSALYFCASSVAPSGGLMGTYEQYFGPGTRLTVT.

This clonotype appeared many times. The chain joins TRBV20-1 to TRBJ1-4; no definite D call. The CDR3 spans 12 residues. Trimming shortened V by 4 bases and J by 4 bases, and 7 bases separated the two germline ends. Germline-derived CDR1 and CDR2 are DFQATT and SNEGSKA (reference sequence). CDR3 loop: CSATELNEKLFF. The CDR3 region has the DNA TGCAGTGCTACGGAGCTTAATGAAAAACTGTTTTTT.

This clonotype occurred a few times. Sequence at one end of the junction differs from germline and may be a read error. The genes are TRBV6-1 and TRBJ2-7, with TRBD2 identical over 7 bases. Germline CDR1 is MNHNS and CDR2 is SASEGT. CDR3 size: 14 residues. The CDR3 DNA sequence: TGTGCCAGCAGCGAGCGGGGCCTAAACTACGGGCAGTACTTC. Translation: CASSERGLNYGQYF.

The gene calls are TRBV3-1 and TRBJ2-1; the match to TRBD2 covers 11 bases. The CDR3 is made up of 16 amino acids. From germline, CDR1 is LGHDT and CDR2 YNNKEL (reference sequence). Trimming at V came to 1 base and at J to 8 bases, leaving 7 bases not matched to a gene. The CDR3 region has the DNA TGTGCCAGCAGCCAAGGACTAGCGGGAAGAGGCGATGAGCAGTTCTTC. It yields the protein CASSQGLAGRGDEQFF.

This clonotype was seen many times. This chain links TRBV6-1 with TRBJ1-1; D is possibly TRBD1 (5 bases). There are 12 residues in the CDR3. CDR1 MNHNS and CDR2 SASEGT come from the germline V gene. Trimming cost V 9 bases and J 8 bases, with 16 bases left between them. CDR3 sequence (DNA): TGTGCCAGTAGCCCAGACGGGACCGAAGCTTTCTTT. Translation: CASSPDGTEAFF.

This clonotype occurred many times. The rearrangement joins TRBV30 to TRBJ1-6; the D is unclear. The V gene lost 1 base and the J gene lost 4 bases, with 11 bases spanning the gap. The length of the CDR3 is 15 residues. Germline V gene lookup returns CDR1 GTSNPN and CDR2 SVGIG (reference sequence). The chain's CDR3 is CAWSERTGYNSPLHF. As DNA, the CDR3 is TGTGCCTGGAGTGAAAGGACGGGGTATAATTCACCCCTCCACTTT.

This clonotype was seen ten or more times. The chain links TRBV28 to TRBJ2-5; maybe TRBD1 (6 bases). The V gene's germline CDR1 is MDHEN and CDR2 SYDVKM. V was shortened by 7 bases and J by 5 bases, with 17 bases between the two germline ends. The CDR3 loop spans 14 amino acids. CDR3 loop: CASNQSPRGETQYF. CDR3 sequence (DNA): TGTGCCAGCAATCAAAGCCCAAGGGGGGAGACCCAGTACTTC. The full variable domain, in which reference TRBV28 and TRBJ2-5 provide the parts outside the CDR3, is DVKVTQSSRYLVKRTGEKVFLECVQDMDHENMFWYRQDPGLGLRLIYFSYDVKMKEKGDIPEGYSVSREKKERFSLILESASTNQTSMYLCASNQSPRGETQYFGPGTRLLVL.

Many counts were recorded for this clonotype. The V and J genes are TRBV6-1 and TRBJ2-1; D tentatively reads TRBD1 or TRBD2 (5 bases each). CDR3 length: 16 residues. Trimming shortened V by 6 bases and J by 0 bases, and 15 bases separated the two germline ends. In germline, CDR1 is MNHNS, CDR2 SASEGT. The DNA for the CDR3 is TGTGCCAGCAGCGGGACCGAGGCCTCCTCCTACAATGAGCAGTTCTTC. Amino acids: CASSGTEASSYNEQFF.

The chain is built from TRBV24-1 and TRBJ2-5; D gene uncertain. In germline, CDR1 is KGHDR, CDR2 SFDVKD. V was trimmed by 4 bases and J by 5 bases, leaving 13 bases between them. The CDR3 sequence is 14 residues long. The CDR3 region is CATSESGAGETQYF. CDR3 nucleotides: TGTGCCACCAGTGAGTCAGGAGCTGGGGAGACCCAGTACTTC.

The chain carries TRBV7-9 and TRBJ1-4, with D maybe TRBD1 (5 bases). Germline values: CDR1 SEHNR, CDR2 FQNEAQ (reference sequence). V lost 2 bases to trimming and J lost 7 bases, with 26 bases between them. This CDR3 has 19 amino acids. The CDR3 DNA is TGTGCCAGCAGCTTAAGGGGAGTCGCAGGCGACGCCGGAGTTGAAAAACTGTTTTTT. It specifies CASSLRGVAGDAGVEKLFF.

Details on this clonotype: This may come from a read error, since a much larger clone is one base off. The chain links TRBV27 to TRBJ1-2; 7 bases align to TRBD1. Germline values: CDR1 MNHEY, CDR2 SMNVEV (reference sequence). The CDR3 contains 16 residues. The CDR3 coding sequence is TGTACCAGCAGGCCTCGGGAGGGAAGGGGGCATTTTGGCTACACCTTC. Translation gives CTSRPREGRGHFGYTF.

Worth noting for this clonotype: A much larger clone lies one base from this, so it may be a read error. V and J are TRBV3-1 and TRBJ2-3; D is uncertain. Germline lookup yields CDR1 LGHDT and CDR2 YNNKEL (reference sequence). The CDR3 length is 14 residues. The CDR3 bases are TGTGCCAGCAGCCAAGGCATAGTGTCAGATACGCGGTATTTT. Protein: CASSQGIVSDTRYF.

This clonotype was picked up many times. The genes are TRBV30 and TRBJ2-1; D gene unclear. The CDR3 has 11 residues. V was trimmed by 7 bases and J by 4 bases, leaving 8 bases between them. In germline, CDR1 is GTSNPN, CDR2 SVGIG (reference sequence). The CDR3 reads CAFTEYNEQFF. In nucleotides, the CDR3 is TGTGCCTTTACAGAGTACAATGAGCAGTTCTTC.

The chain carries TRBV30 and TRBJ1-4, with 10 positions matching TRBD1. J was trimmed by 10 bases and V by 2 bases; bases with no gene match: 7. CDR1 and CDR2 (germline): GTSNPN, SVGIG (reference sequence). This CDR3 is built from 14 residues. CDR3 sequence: CAWSPGTGVGKLFF. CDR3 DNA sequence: TGTGCCTGGAGTCCCGGGACAGGGGTTGGAAAACTGTTTTTT.

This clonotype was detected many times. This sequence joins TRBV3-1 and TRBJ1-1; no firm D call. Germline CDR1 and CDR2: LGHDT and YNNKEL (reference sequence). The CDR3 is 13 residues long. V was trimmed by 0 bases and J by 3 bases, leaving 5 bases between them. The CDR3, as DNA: TGTGCCAGCAGCCAAGACGTAGACACTGAAGCTTTCTTT. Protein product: CASSQDVDTEAFF.

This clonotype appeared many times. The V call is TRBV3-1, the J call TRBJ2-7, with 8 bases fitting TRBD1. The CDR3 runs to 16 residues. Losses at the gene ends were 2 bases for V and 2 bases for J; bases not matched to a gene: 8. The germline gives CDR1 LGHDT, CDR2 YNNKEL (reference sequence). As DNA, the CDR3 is TGTGCCAGCAGCCAACTCGGACAGGGCAAGCCCTACGAGCAGTACTTC. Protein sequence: CASSQLGQGKPYEQYF.